This is a list of T cell receptor beta chains from one sample in a study of control samples from healthy donors and cancer patients. Data came from immunoSEQ multiplex PCR; TCRdb stores just in-frame clones and leaves some out. The repertoire has about 97,000 clones, about 91% of them found once; the top ten carry over 2%. The sample was blood. Source of these receptors: a young woman in good health. Both conserved end residues are part of each CDR3. D genes are given only for firm matches.

d_call j_call v_call cdr3_aa cdr3_nt
TRBD1 TRBJ1-5 TRBV28 CASSLTGANQPQHF TGTGCCAGCAGCCTTACAGGGGCCAATCAGCCCCAGCATTTT
. TRBJ2-7 TRBV11-1 CASSTRTPPYEQYF TGTGCCAGCAGCACCAGAACCCCTCCCTACGAGCAGTACTTC
. TRBJ2-5 TRBV11-2 CASSFSGQETQYF TGTGCCAGCAGCTTTAGCGGACAAGAGACCCAGTACTTC
TRBD1 TRBJ2-7 TRBV7-3 CASSLAGGGEQYF TGTGCCAGCAGCTTGGCAGGGGGTGGGGAGCAGTACTTC
TRBD1 TRBJ1-2 TRBV6-2/TRBV6-3 CASSYGGGQRILGYTF TGTGCCAGCAGTTACGGAGGGGGACAGCGGATTCTTGGCTACACCTTC
. TRBJ2-7 TRBV18 CASSPDTGTTYEQYF TGTGCCAGCTCACCAGACACAGGGACGACATACGAGCAGTACTTC
. TRBJ1-5 TRBV30 CAWSSGGRPQHF TGTGCCTGGAGTTCGGGGGGAAGGCCCCAGCATTTT
. TRBJ2-7 TRBV6-6 CASRSTQEAYEQYF TGTGCCAGCAGATCGACGCAGGAGGCCTACGAGCAGTACTTC
. TRBJ2-5 TRBV24-1 CATSPVRQETQYF TGTGCCACCAGCCCGGTAAGGCAAGAGACCCAGTACTTC
. TRBJ2-1 TRBV10-3 CAISESRGRGVGEQFF TGTGCCATCAGTGAGTCGAGAGGCAGGGGCGTCGGGGAGCAGTTCTTC
. TRBJ1-6 TRBV27 CASSFPGFNSPLHF TGTGCCAGCAGTTTTCCGGGTTTCAATTCACCCCTCCACTTT
. TRBJ1-1 TRBV7-2 CASSLKTEAFF TGTGCCAGCAGCTTGAAGACTGAAGCTTTCTTT
. TRBJ1-2 TRBV14 CASSHQGWDAGYTF TGTGCCAGCAGTCACCAGGGGTGGGATGCTGGCTACACCTTC
. TRBJ1-6 TRBV4-1 CASSRGEGVDNSPLHF TGCGCCAGCAGCCGCGGGGAGGGAGTTGATAATTCACCCCTCCACTTT
TRBD1 TRBJ1-2 TRBV6-5 CASSYGGQGESGYTF TGTGCCAGCAGTTACGGGGGACAGGGGGAGTCTGGCTACACCTTC